The entry that follows covers one TCR beta chain sequence. TCRdb keeps only in-frame clones here, not all; method: immunoSEQ multiplex PCR. The sample carries under 110,000 clones, 85% to 95% recorded once. This entry comes from a study of T cell changes during pregnancy in multiple sclerosis. Trimming removed 6 bases at V and 6 bases at J, with 18 bases between. Germline V lookup: CDR1 ENHRY, CDR2 SYGVKD. CDR3 length: 14 amino acids. The chain carries TRBV10-3 and TRBJ2-7; D remains ambiguous. The material sequenced was peripheral blood, taken after pregnancy. The source of this sequence is a female donor with multiple sclerosis, enrolled in a pregnancy study. For the CDR3, the DNA is TGTGCCATCAGCAAGTCCCAGATCCTCTCCGAGCAGTACTTC. It yields the protein CAISKSQILSEQYF.